This T cell receptor beta chain originates from a study of tumor and adjacent non-tumor tissue in lung cancer. Study overall: Stage I to III disease affected approximately 11 men and roughly five women aged 31 to 76. Study-wide findings and caveats: Normal lung showed higher cumulative top 100 clone frequency than tumor.

RNA was extracted from bulk tissue without any cell sorting. Three rounds of nested PCR, following a modified ARM-PCR protocol, produced the TCRbeta library. TCRdb itself ran the multiplex PCR reads through MiXCR, one entry per CDR3 protein. Found here are some 120,000 distinct CDR3 sequences, over 65% of them singletons; the top ten hold 9.5% to 15%. Only a few counts were recorded for this clonotype. The antigen remains unidentified. V gave up 0 bases and J gave up 7 bases, with 6 bases separating them. The germline V gene encodes CDR1 LNHNV and CDR2 YYDKDF (reference sequence). The CDR3 has 13 amino acids.

The clonotype comes from a man aged 25 to 40 with non-small cell lung cancer. This sequence joins TRBV15 and TRBJ2-2, with D hard to call. The sample taken for sequencing was lung tumor tissue. The CDR3, as DNA: TGTGCCACCAGCAGAGAGAGGATCGGGGAGCTGTTTTTT. Translation gives CATSRERIGELFF. Complete variable domain (other parts from reference TRBV15 and TRBJ2-2): DAMVIQNPRYQVTQFGKPVTLSCSQTLNHNVMYWYQQKSSQAPKLLFHYYDKDFNNEADTPDNFQSRRPNTSFCFLDIRSPGLGDTAMYLCATSRERIGELFFGEGSRLTVL.